A single count supports the clone carrying this T cell receptor beta chain. This entry comes from a study of blood T cell repertoires in COVID-19. Study-wide context: Italy, Spain and the United States were the sources of the convalescent and acute COVID-19 samples.

V lost 6 bases to trimming and J lost 9 bases, with 15 bases between them. Per the germline V gene, CDR1 is MDHEN and CDR2 is SYDVKM. CDR3 length: 13 amino acids. Generated by immunoSEQ multiplex PCR, the TCRdb table keeps only in-frame clones and is missing some. Seen here are tens of thousands of clones, 75% to 90% observed once, and the top ten hold approximately 45%. The rearrangement uses TRBV28 and TRBJ2-1; D might be TRBD2 (6 bases). This clonotype was obtained from a woman aged 55-75 years with COVID-19, enrolled during active disease. The sample was peripheral blood. In DNA form, the CDR3 reads TGTGCCAGCAGCCCTATCAGGGACTTTGAGCAGTTCTTC. It codes for CASSPIRDFEQFF.